The 26 T cell receptor beta chains below all came from one sample that was sequenced in a study of cytomegalovirus exposure and HLA in healthy donors. 13 Jbeta primers and 60 Vbeta primers were used for the PCR. Using immunoSEQ multiplex PCR, the repertoire was profiled, and TCRdb retains in-frame clones only, with some absent. The data contain about 190,000 clones, around three quarters of them singletons. Sequenced material: PBMCs. All receptors derive from a woman aged 18-30 years in good health and CMV-seronegative.

The rearrangement links TRBV7-9 to TRBJ1-2; 9 nucleotides line up with TRBD1. Germline lookup yields CDR1 SEHNR and CDR2 FQNEAQ (reference sequence). The V gene end was trimmed by 5 bases and the J gene end by 3 bases; junction bases not matched to a gene: 7. The length of the CDR3 is 15 residues. The CDR3 region is CASSPWTGEYYGYTF. The DNA for the CDR3 is TGTGCCAGCAGCCCTTGGACAGGGGAGTACTATGGCTACACCTTC.

The V call is TRBV29-1, the J call TRBJ1-2; D is ambiguous. Germline V gene sequence: CDR1 SQVTM, CDR2 ANQGSEA. The CDR3 spans 13 residues. The V end was cut by 7 bases, the J end by 1 base, with 13 bases between. The CDR3 here is CSAELGGNYGYTF. Written as DNA, the CDR3 is TGCAGCGCCGAGTTGGGAGGTAACTATGGCTACACCTTC.

This sequence joins TRBV21-1 and TRBJ1-2. TRBV21-1 is a known pseudogene. The CDR3 covers 16 residues. The CDR3 protein is CASSKRGEGQRGGYTF. CDR3 sequence (DNA): TGTGCCAGCAGCAAACGGGGGGAAGGGCAAAGGGGTGGCTACACCTTC.

This sequence joins TRBV25-1 and TRBJ2-6; a weak D match, TRBD1 (5 bases). V was pared by 7 bases and J by 1 base, with 17 bases between. There are 17 residues in the CDR3. The germline CDR1 and CDR2 sequences are MGHDK and SYGVNS. The CDR3 DNA reads as TGTGCCAGCAACGACGACCGAGCAGGGTCTGGGGCCAACGTCCTGACTTTC. Amino acids: CASNDDRAGSGANVLTF.

This sequence joins TRBV15 and TRBJ2-2; 7 bases are shared with TRBD2. The CDR3 covers 16 residues. CDR1 LNHNV and CDR2 YYDKDF come from the germline V gene (reference sequence). V lost 0 bases and J lost 9; bases outside the gene matches: 10. CDR3 sequence: CATSRDLLAPLRELFF. For the CDR3, the DNA is TGTGCCACCAGCAGAGATTTACTAGCGCCGCTTCGGGAGCTGTTTTTT.

V and J are TRBV11-1 and TRBJ2-5; possible D gene TRBD2, 6 bases. Between the trimmed V and J ends, which lost 5 bases and 5 bases, there was a span of 18 bases. The CDR3 extends over 15 amino acids. Per germline, CDR1 SGHAT and CDR2 FQDESV (reference sequence). In nucleotides, the CDR3 is TGTGCCAGCAGCGTCGGAGGGGCAGGGCAGGAGACCCAGTACTTC. Its protein is CASSVGGAGQETQYF.

DNA for the CDR3: TGTGCCAGCAGTTACTTGGGGGGAAACAATCAGCCCCAGCATTTT. It translates to CASSYLGGNNQPQHF. The chain combines TRBV6-5 with TRBJ1-5, with D perhaps matching TRBD1 (5 bases). Germline CDR1 reads MNHEY; CDR2 reads SVGAGI. CDR3 size: 15 residues. V dropped 1 base and J dropped 3 bases, with 10 bases sitting between them.

This clone appeared a few times. The J gene is TRBJ2-1, the V gene TRBV9; maybe TRBD2 (5 bases). Trimming removed 0 bases from V and 8 bases from J, with 12 bases in between. The CDR3 runs to 14 residues. The germline V gene has CDR1 SGDLS and CDR2 YYNGEE. The CDR3 here is CASSVERVDDEQFF. The CDR3 DNA is TGTGCCAGCAGCGTAGAGAGGGTGGACGATGAGCAGTTCTTC.

Only one count was recorded for this clone. The rearrangement uses TRBV7-3 and TRBJ1-2; 8 bases map to TRBD1. J gave up 8 bases and V 5 bases, and 10 bases lay outside the gene matches. Germline assignment: CDR1 SGHTA and CDR2 FQGTGA. The CDR3 is 14 amino acids. The CDR3 reads CASSPTTGDHGYTF. DNA of the CDR3: TGTGCCAGCAGCCCAACGACAGGGGATCACGGCTACACCTTC. The complete variable domain, with remaining parts taken from reference TRBV7-3 and TRBJ1-2, reads GAGVSQTPSNKVTEKGKYVELRCDPISGHTALYWYRQSLGQGPEFLIYFQGTGAADDSGLPNDRFFAVRPEGSVSTLKIQRTERGDSAVYLCASSPTTGDHGYTFGSGTRLTVV.

The chain links TRBV2 to TRBJ2-7; 7 bases agree with TRBD1. The CDR3 extends over 14 amino acids. J lost 5 bases, V lost 7 bases, and 11 bases had no gene match. In germline, CDR1 is SNHLY, CDR2 FYNNEI. The CDR3 spells CASTLRGSRDEQYF. The CDR3 DNA follows: TGTGCCAGCACCCTCAGGGGGAGTAGGGACGAGCAGTACTTC. The variable domain in full, with the rest retrieved from reference TRBV2 and TRBJ2-7, is EPEVTQTPSHQVTQMGQEVILRCVPISNHLYFYWYRQILGQKVEFLVSFYNNEISEKSEIFDDQFSVERPDGSNFTLKIRSTKLEDSAMYFCASTLRGSRDEQYFGPGTRLTVT.

This chain connects TRBV7-3 to TRBJ2-1, with 8 bases that match TRBD2. Germline CDR1 reads SGHTA; CDR2 reads FQGTGA. V lost 1 base, J lost 5 bases, and 4 bases stayed unmatched. CDR3 length: 15 residues. For the CDR3, the DNA is TGTGCCAGCAGCTTAATGGTTAGCGGGAACAATGAGCAGTTCTTC. It yields the protein CASSLMVSGNNEQFF.

This clone was counted between two and nine times. V is TRBV6-5 and J is TRBJ2-7; TRBD1 is a possible D gene (5 bases). The V gene's germline CDR1 is MNHEY and CDR2 SVGAGI. The CDR3 has 14 amino acids. The germline V and J ends were trimmed by 3 bases and 6 bases, with 15 bases remaining between them. The CDR3 bases are TGTGCCAGCAGTTATAGGGTTAGGGGCAGCGAGCAGTACTTC. It translates to CASSYRVRGSEQYF.

The V and J genes are TRBV13 and TRBJ2-1; the match to TRBD1 covers 8 bases. The CDR3 length is 16 residues. V lost 2 bases to trimming and J lost 2 bases; unmatched junction nucleotides: 5. CDR1 is PRHDT and CDR2 is FYEKMQ in the germline V gene (reference sequence). The CDR3 DNA reads as TGTGCCAGCAGCTTAAGCGGACAGGGTCCCTACAATGAGCAGTTCTTC. Translated, it gives CASSLSGQGPYNEQFF.

V gene TRBV10-2 combines with J gene TRBJ2-7; D is ambiguous. Trimming removed 2 bases at V and 7 bases at J, with 15 bases between. This CDR3 comprises 14 residues. From germline, CDR1 is WSHSY and CDR2 SAAADI. DNA of the CDR3: TGCGCCAGCAGTGAGAGACTCAAAGCCCGGGAGCAGTACTTC. This sequence encodes CASSERLKAREQYF.

The chain combines TRBV5-1 with TRBJ2-2; perhaps TRBD1 as D (5 bases). This CDR3 spans 15 amino acids. V dropped 4 bases and J dropped 2 bases, with 12 bases sitting between them. CDR1 and CDR2 from the germline V gene are SGHRS and YFSETQ. CDR3: CASSPGAENTGELFF. The CDR3 DNA is TGCGCCAGCAGCCCTGGGGCAGAAAACACCGGGGAGCTGTTTTTT.

V is TRBV11-2 and J is TRBJ2-6, with 9 nucleotides matching TRBD2. The V gene's germline CDR1 is SGHAT and CDR2 FQNNGV. V shed 5 bases and J 0 bases; nucleotides not matched to a gene: 8. The CDR3 extends over 18 amino acids. The CDR3 sequence is CASSPQGGRASGANVLTF. The CDR3 DNA follows: TGTGCCAGCAGCCCCCAGGGCGGGAGGGCCTCTGGGGCCAACGTCCTGACTTTC. Drawing the rest from reference TRBV11-2 and TRBJ2-6, the complete variable domain is EAGVAQSPRYKIIEKRQSVAFWCNPISGHATLYWYQQILGQGPKLLIQFQNNGVVDDSQLPKDRFSAERLKGVDSTLKIQPAKLEDSAVYLCASSPQGGRASGANVLTFGAGSRLTVL.

The V call is TRBV19, the J call TRBJ1-1; TRBD1 agrees at 8 bases. The CDR3 is 13 amino acids. V dropped 5 bases and J dropped 5; count of bases not matched to a gene: 4. The germline V gene encodes CDR1 LNHDA and CDR2 SQIVND (reference sequence). The CDR3 bases are TGTGCCAGTAGTCAAGACAGGGGAACTGAAGCTTTCTTT. Its translation is CASSQDRGTEAFF.

This sequence joins TRBV7-3 and TRBJ2-3; D may be TRBD2 (5 bases). The CDR3 is made up of 12 amino acids. Germline-derived CDR1 and CDR2 are SGHTA and FQGTGA. Deletions cut 5 bases from V and 4 bases from J, with 7 bases between. The CDR3 region is CASSPGSDTQYF. CDR3 in DNA: TGTGCCAGCAGCCCGGGGTCAGATACGCAGTATTTT.

This chain uses TRBV28 with TRBJ1-2; 7 bases are a match to TRBD1. In germline, CDR1 is MDHEN, CDR2 SYDVKM. J lost 2 bases, V lost 5 bases, and 11 bases had no gene match. The CDR3 extends over 16 amino acids. The CDR3 spells CASSPLRQGLNYGYTF. The CDR3 DNA reads as TGTGCCAGCAGTCCTTTGCGACAGGGCCTAAACTATGGCTACACCTTC.

V usage is TRBV5-4 and J usage is TRBJ2-7, with D uncertain. The germline V gene encodes CDR1 SGHNT and CDR2 YYREEE (reference sequence). The CDR3 is made up of 13 amino acids. Trimming shortened V by 0 bases and J by 0 bases, and 4 bases separated the two germline ends. CDR3 DNA: TGTGCCAGCAGCTTGGGAGCCTCCTACGAGCAGTACTTC. Protein sequence: CASSLGASYEQYF.

The rearrangement joins TRBV4-3 to TRBJ2-1; no reliable D call. Between the trimmed V and J ends, which lost 0 bases and 0 bases, there was a span of 12 bases. CDR3 length equals 17 residues. Germline-derived CDR1 and CDR2 are LGHNA and YSLEER. The CDR3 coding sequence is TGCGCCAGCAGCCAAGATGCCATTCGGAGCTCCTACAATGAGCAGTTCTTC. Amino acid sequence: CASSQDAIRSSYNEQFF.

The genes are TRBV6-5 and TRBJ2-7; 8 positions agree with TRBD1. V shed 5 bases, J shed 7 bases, and the junction held 10 bases outside the gene matches. The CDR3 length is 14 residues. Germline V gives CDR1 MNHEY, CDR2 SVGAGI. CDR3 sequence reads: CASSHRTGSGEQYF. The CDR3 region has the DNA TGTGCCAGCAGTCACCGGACAGGGAGCGGAGAGCAGTACTTC.

The chain has TRBV7-2 and TRBJ2-5; D may be TRBD2 (6 bases). Between the trimmed V and J ends, which lost 2 bases and 1 base, there was a span of 8 bases. The CDR3 sequence is 14 residues long. Germline lookup yields CDR1 SGHTA and CDR2 FQGNSA. The CDR3 protein is CASSLFGSQETQYF. DNA of the CDR3: TGTGCCAGCAGCTTATTCGGGAGCCAAGAGACCCAGTACTTC. The full variable domain, its missing parts supplied by reference TRBV7-2 and TRBJ2-5, is GAGVSQSPSNKVTEKGKDVELRCDPISGHTALYWYRQSLGQGLEFLIYFQGNSAPDKSGLPSDRFSAERTGGSVSTLTIQRTQQEDSAVYLCASSLFGSQETQYFGPGTRLLVL.

The rearrangement links TRBV27 to TRBJ1-1, with 8 positions matching TRBD1. After removal of 6 bases from V and 1 base from J, the junction contained 7 bases not matched to a gene. Germline V gives CDR1 MNHEY, CDR2 SMNVEV (reference sequence). The CDR3 is 15 residues long. As DNA, the CDR3 is TGTGCCAGCAGCCGACTACAGGGGGGGAACACTGAAGCTTTCTTT. Encoded protein: CASSRLQGGNTEAFF.

The gene calls are TRBV7-2 and TRBJ1-1, with D perhaps TRBD1 (5 bases). This CDR3 is 16 amino acids long. Between the trimmed V and J ends, which lost 3 bases and 0 bases, there was a span of 14 bases. CDR1 is SGHTA, CDR2 FQGNSA, per germline. In DNA, the CDR3 is TGTGCCAGCAGCTTGGCTCCCCAGGGTCTGAACACTGAAGCTTTCTTT. It translates to CASSLAPQGLNTEAFF.

The table lists this clone with a few counts. In DNA, the CDR3 is TGCAGCGTCGAGAGGACAGGGGGCCGGGAGACCCAGTACTTC. It translates to CSVERTGGRETQYF. The V and J genes are TRBV29-1 and TRBJ2-5; the match to TRBD1 covers 11 bases. J gave up 5 bases and V 6 bases, and 8 bases lay outside the gene matches. The V gene's germline CDR1 is SQVTM and CDR2 ANQGSEA. This CDR3 is 14 amino acids long.